This TCR beta chain was identified during a study of blood T cell repertoires in COVID-19. Study at large: Samples of COVID-19 (acute and convalescent) were obtained from the United States, Italy and Spain. PBMCs, B-cell-depleted T cells, or T cells were the source of the cDNA or gDNA that made up the material.

Original processing notes: Amplification with reference gene primers provided the estimates of nucleated cell counts. Assay: immunoSEQ multiplex PCR; the TCRdb copy retains only in-frame clones and omits some. D and trimming come from the DNA, and the V and J calls and clone size come from that table. This repertoire shows about 46,000 clones, roughly 80% found once; its top ten account for about 7%. The ends were cut back, 3 bases at V and 11 bases at J, with 16 bases in the middle. The CDR3 has 13 amino acids. Germline CDR1 is MGHDK and CDR2 is SYGVNS. The V call is TRBV25-1, the J call TRBJ1-1; D is possibly TRBD1 (6 bases). This TCR was recovered from a man in his sixties with active COVID-19. The material sequenced was peripheral blood. The CDR3 loop reads CASSDRGKSFAFF. Written as DNA, the CDR3 is TGTGCCAGCAGTGACAGGGGCAAAAGTTTTGCTTTCTTT.